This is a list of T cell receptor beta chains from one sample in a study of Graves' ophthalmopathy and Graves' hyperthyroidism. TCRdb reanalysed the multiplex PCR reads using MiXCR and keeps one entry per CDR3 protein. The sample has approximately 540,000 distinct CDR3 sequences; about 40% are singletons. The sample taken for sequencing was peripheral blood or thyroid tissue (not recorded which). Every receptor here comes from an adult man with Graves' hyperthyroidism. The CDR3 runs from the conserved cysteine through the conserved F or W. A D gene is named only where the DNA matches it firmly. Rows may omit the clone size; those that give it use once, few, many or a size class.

CSASSEVREQYF	TGCAGTGCTAGCTCTGAGGTTAGGGAGCAGTACTTC	TRBJ2-7	.	.	TRBV20-1
CSVAGTGNQPQHF	TGCAGCGTTGCCGGGACGGGCAATCAGCCCCAGCATTTT	TRBJ1-5	.	many	TRBV29-1
CASSPKEGGRGTEAFF	TGTGCCAGCAGTCCAAAGGAGGGGGGCCGGGGCACTGAAGCTTTCTTT	TRBJ1-1	.	few	TRBV27
CASSPFQGAGELFF	TGTGCCAGCAGCCCGTTTCAGGGAGCCGGGGAGCTGTTTTTT	TRBJ2-2	.	many	TRBV7-3
CASSFRAESDQPQHF	TGTGCCAGTAGTTTTAGGGCAGAGTCCGATCAGCCCCAGCATTTT	TRBJ1-5	.	many	TRBV19
CSAREEVAFPQYF	TGCAGTGCTAGAGAGGAAGTAGCCTTCCCCCAGTATTTT	TRBJ2-3	.	.	TRBV20-1
CSAPQGTGYGYTF	TGCAGTGCCCCACAGGGCACTGGCTATGGCTACACCTTC	TRBJ1-2	.	many	TRBV20-1
CASSFRRDRGNQPQHF	TGTGCCAGTAGTTTTCGGCGTGACAGGGGCAATCAGCCCCAGCATTTT	TRBJ1-5	TRBD1	many	TRBV19
CASRSNTGELFF	TGTGCCAGCAGAAGTAACACCGGGGAGCTGTTTTTT	TRBJ2-2	.	few	TRBV2
CAISSSPRGDTQYF	TGTGCCATCAGTTCGAGCCCAAGGGGAGATACGCAGTATTTT	TRBJ2-3	.	few	TRBV10-3
CASVSGLAGIQETQYF	TGTGCCAGCGTCTCCGGACTAGCGGGGATCCAAGAGACCCAGTACTTC	TRBJ2-5	TRBD2	.	TRBV2
CASSLTPGLGPDNEQFF	TGTGCCAGCAGCCTCACTCCGGGACTAGGACCTGACAATGAGCAGTTCTTC	TRBJ2-1	TRBD2	.	TRBV7-9
CASSLAWSVYGYTF	TGTGCCAGCAGCTTAGCTTGGTCAGTATATGGCTACACCTTC	TRBJ1-2	.	many	TRBV7-9
CAISDDGGIQYF	TGTGCCATCAGTGATGATGGGGGCATTCAGTACTTC	TRBJ2-4	.	.	TRBV10-3
CASSYNPPIGAGANVLTF	TGTGCCAGCAGTTACAACCCCCCTATAGGAGCTGGGGCCAACGTCCTGACTTTC	TRBJ2-6	.	.	TRBV6-5
CASRTGTGGNSYEQYF	TGTGCCAGCAGAACCGGGACAGGGGGCAACTCTTACGAGCAGTACTTC	TRBJ2-7	TRBD1	.	TRBV6-5
CAISDPRGQGATNEKLFF	TGTGCCATCAGCGACCCTCGAGGACAGGGTGCGACTAATGAAAAACTGTTTTTT	TRBJ1-4	TRBD1	.	TRBV10-3
CSVRRGDAEANYGYTF	TGCAGCGTTAGGAGGGGGGACGCTGAAGCTAACTATGGCTACACCTTC	TRBJ1-2	.	once	TRBV29-1
CASSFRDRVPDEQFF	TGTGCCAGCAGCTTCCGGGACAGGGTCCCCGATGAGCAGTTCTTC	TRBJ2-1	TRBD1	few	TRBV7-9
CATQEGTYEQYF	TGTGCCACCCAGGAGGGGACCTACGAGCAGTACTTC	TRBJ2-7	.	many	TRBV7-2
CASSYRERTGNYGYTF	TGTGCCAGCAGTTACCGAGAACGGACAGGGAACTATGGCTACACCTTC	TRBJ1-2	TRBD1	.	TRBV6-5
CAISESGADTQYF	TGTGCCATCAGTGAGTCGGGGGCAGATACGCAGTATTTT	TRBJ2-3	.	few	TRBV10-3
CASNTGTATNEKLFF	TGTGCCAGCAATACCGGGACTGCAACTAATGAAAAACTGTTTTTT	TRBJ1-4	.	many	TRBV25-1
CASSPLTIVGTGVTGELFF	TGTGCCAGCAGCCCCCTTACGATTGTCGGGACAGGGGTCACCGGGGAGCTGTTTTTT	TRBJ2-2	TRBD1	many	TRBV7-8
CSAGRGAGDSPLHF	TGCAGTGCTGGCAGGGGAGCTGGGGATTCACCCCTCCACTTT	TRBJ1-6	.	many	TRBV20-1
CATSVPGGYEQYF	TGTGCCACCAGCGTACCCGGGGGCTACGAGCAGTACTTC	TRBJ2-7	.	many	TRBV15
CASSESRWGGSYEQYF	TGTGCCAGCAGTGAATCAAGGTGGGGGGGCTCCTACGAGCAGTACTTC	TRBJ2-7	TRBD2	few	TRBV6-1
CASSSDDSSRYEQYF	TGTGCCAGCAGCTCAGATGACAGTTCGCGATACGAGCAGTACTTC	TRBJ2-7	.	many	TRBV5-8
CASSPGGGSPLHF	TGTGCCAGCAGCCCAGGGGGAGGTTCACCCCTCCACTTT	TRBJ1-6	TRBD1	many	TRBV3-1
CASSEPPQGEKLFF	TGTGCCAGCAGTGAACCCCCGCAGGGGGAAAAACTGTTTTTT	TRBJ1-4	.	many	TRBV2
CASSRQGAGANEKLFF	TGTGCCAGCAGCCGACAGGGGGCCGGTGCTAATGAAAAACTGTTTTTT	TRBJ1-4	TRBD1	.	TRBV12-3/TRBV12-4
CASSKTGFSGANVLTF	TGTGCCAGTAGCAAAACAGGGTTCTCTGGGGCCAACGTCCTGACTTTC	TRBJ2-6	.	.	TRBV19
CASSRRTGLNSPLHF	TGTGCCAGCAGCCGTAGGACAGGCCTAAATTCACCCCTCCACTTT	TRBJ1-6	TRBD1	many	TRBV7-2
CASSEGQRGTDTQYF	TGTGCCAGCAGCGAGGGGCAGCGAGGCACAGATACGCAGTATTTT	TRBJ2-3	.	.	TRBV10-3
CSVRLVGETQYF	TGCAGCGTCCGACTGGTGGGGGAGACCCAGTACTTC	TRBJ2-5	.	many	TRBV29-1
CASSPDGFSGNTIYF	TGCGCCAGCAGCCCAGACGGATTCTCTGGAAACACCATATATTTT	TRBJ1-3	.	few	TRBV5-1
CASSRGTGGTEAFF	TGCGCCAGCAGCCGAGGGACAGGGGGCACTGAAGCTTTCTTT	TRBJ1-1	TRBD1	many	TRBV5-1
CASSASGGTGELFF	TGTGCCAGTAGTGCTAGCGGGGGAACCGGGGAGCTGTTTTTT	TRBJ2-2	TRBD2	.	TRBV19
CASSLLGGALETQYF	TGTGCCAGCAGTCTGCTCGGGGGGGCGTTGGAGACCCAGTACTTC	TRBJ2-5	TRBD2	.	TRBV12-3/TRBV12-4
CASGLASGRSQPQHF	TGTGCTAGTGGTTTGGCTTCCGGGAGGAGTCAGCCCCAGCATTTT	TRBJ1-5	.	.	TRBV12-5
CATSSRFRGKETQYF	TGTGCTACCAGCAGTAGATTCAGGGGTAAAGAGACCCAGTACTTC	TRBJ2-5	.	.	TRBV15
CASRKQGSDTQYF	TGTGCCAGCAGGAAACAGGGTTCAGATACGCAGTATTTT	TRBJ2-3	.	few	TRBV7-9
CASSSQLADTQYF	TGTGCCAGCAGTTCCCAGCTGGCCGATACGCAGTATTTT	TRBJ2-3	.	.	TRBV12-3/TRBV12-4
CSRDGLGQETQYF	TGCAGCAGGGACGGACTAGGGCAAGAGACCCAGTACTTC	TRBJ2-5	TRBD2	.	TRBV29-1
CSARSVAAGGEQYF	TGCAGTGCTAGATCGGTAGCGGCAGGGGGCGAGCAGTACTTC	TRBJ2-7	.	many	TRBV20-1
CASSQQRGWDKTQYF	TGTGCCAGCAGCCAACAAAGGGGATGGGATAAGACCCAGTACTTC	TRBJ2-5	.	few	TRBV3-1
CSARDTGGPGEQYF	TGCAGTGCTAGAGATACGGGAGGGCCTGGCGAGCAGTACTTC	TRBJ2-7	TRBD2	many	TRBV20-1
CASSPGTSGPRRGEQYF	TGTGCCAGCAGCCCCGGGACTAGCGGGCCAAGGAGGGGCGAGCAGTACTTC	TRBJ2-7	TRBD2	once	TRBV7-2
CSGTDGDQPQHF	TGCAGTGGCACCGACGGGGATCAGCCCCAGCACTTT	TRBJ1-5	.	.	TRBV20-1
CSADVGSGNTIYF	TGCAGCGCTGACGTGGGCTCTGGAAACACCATATATTTT	TRBJ1-3	.	many	TRBV29-1
CAIRGQGETQYF	TGTGCCATCAGGGGACAGGGGGAGACCCAGTACTTC	TRBJ2-5	TRBD1	.	TRBV10-3
CASSQARAANYGYTF	TGTGCCAGCAGCCAAGCCCGGGCAGCTAACTATGGCTACACCTTC	TRBJ1-2	.	many	TRBV4-2
CASSGFQGGEQYF	TGTGCCAGTAGCGGTTTCCAGGGAGGAGAGCAGTACTTC	TRBJ2-7	.	.	TRBV19
CASSLRTSGETQYF	TGTGCCAGCAGTTTACGGACTAGCGGAGAGACCCAGTACTTC	TRBJ2-5	TRBD2	many	TRBV12-3/TRBV12-4